This is a list of T cell receptor beta chains from one sample in a study of blood T cell repertoires in COVID-19. The assay was immunoSEQ multiplex PCR, and TCRdb's table has in-frame clones only and misses some. There are some 76,000 clones in the sample; about 86% occur only once, and approximately 17% lies in the top ten. Input material: peripheral blood. The source is an elderly man in a cohort sampled during active COVID-19. Each CDR3 is given with its conserved first and last residue. D genes are given only for firm matches. A row's size may be missing; if present it is once, few, many or a size class.

d_call | j_call | clone_size | v_call | cdr3_nt | cdr3_aa
. | TRBJ2-2 | . | TRBV7-9 | TGTGCCAGCAGCTTAGCGGGGGGCACCGGGGAGCTGTTTTTT | CASSLAGGTGELFF
TRBD1 | TRBJ2-5 | . | TRBV7-9 | TGTGCCAGCAGCCCCGGGACAGGGGCAACCCAGTACTTC | CASSPGTGATQYF
TRBD1 | TRBJ1-1 | . | TRBV19 | TGTGCCAGTAGCCCAACAGGGGATCTCACTGAAGCTTTCTTT | CASSPTGDLTEAFF
TRBD2 | TRBJ2-5 | . | TRBV4-1 | TGCGCCAGCAGCCAAGAGGGTAGCGGGGGGCAAGAGACCCAGTACTTC | CASSQEGSGGQETQYF
. | TRBJ1-2 | . | TRBV7-2 | TGTGCCAGCAGCCCAGGGATCTATGGCTACACCTTC | CASSPGIYGYTF
. | TRBJ2-2 | . | TRBV5-5 | TGTGCCAGCAGCTTGGAGGCAGGAAGGAGGACCGGGGAGCTGTTTTTT | CASSLEAGRRTGELFF
. | TRBJ1-6 | . | TRBV5-4 | TGTGCCAGCAGCTTGGTGGCAGGGCCTTCACCCCTCCACTTT | CASSLVAGPSPLHF
TRBD2 | TRBJ2-7 | . | TRBV9 | TGTGCCAGCAGCAGACTAGCGGGGACCTACGAGCAGTACTTC | CASSRLAGTYEQYF
. | TRBJ2-2 | . | TRBV28 | TGTGCCAGCAGCCCCCCGGACACCGGGGAGCTGTTTTTT | CASSPPDTGELFF
. | TRBJ1-6 | . | TRBV2 | TGTGCCAGCAGGACCAATGAGGAGCCCCTCCACTTT | CASRTNEEPLHF
TRBD1 | TRBJ1-2 | . | TRBV6-5 | TGTGCCAGCAGTTACTCGACAGGGCACTATGGCTACACCTTC | CASSYSTGHYGYTF
. | TRBJ1-2 | . | TRBV5-1 | TGCGCCAGCAGCTTAGAAGCCTATGGCTACACCTTC | CASSLEAYGYTF
TRBD1 | TRBJ2-7 | . | TRBV18 | TGTGCCAGCTCACTTTTGGGACAGGGGTATGAGCAGTACTTC | CASSLLGQGYEQYF
. | TRBJ2-7 | . | TRBV27 | TGTGCCAGCAGTCTCGCGAACGCAGGGTTTGGCTCCTACGAGCAGTACTTC | CASSLANAGFGSYEQYF
. | TRBJ2-5 | . | TRBV5-1 | TGCGCCAGCAGCTTGGAGGGGGGGCCGGTGGAGACCCAGTACTTC | CASSLEGGPVETQYF
TRBD1 | TRBJ2-2 | . | TRBV5-8 | TGTGCCAGCAGCTTCCGGACAGGGGGCACCGGGGAGCTGTTTTTT | CASSFRTGGTGELFF
TRBD1 | TRBJ1-6 | . | TRBV19 | TGTGCCAGTAGACAGGGGTTCCTTCATAATTCACCCCTCCACTTT | CASRQGFLHNSPLHF
TRBD1 | TRBJ1-2 | . | TRBV6-6 | TGTGCCAGCAGCCGAGGTCTGGCTGGACAGGGCCCCAGGGATGGCTACACCTTC | CASSRGLAGQGPRDGYTF
TRBD1 | TRBJ1-1 | . | TRBV4-3 | TGCGCCAGCAGCCAAGATCACGACAGGGTGGGCACTGAAGCTTTCTTT | CASSQDHDRVGTEAFF
. | TRBJ1-3 | . | TRBV28 | TGTGCCAGCAGTTTATCTTCTGGAAACACCATATATTTT | CASSLSSGNTIYF
. | TRBJ1-1 | . | TRBV5-5 | TGTGCCAGCAGCTTGCGGCCAGAGCGGAACACTGAAGCTTTCTTT | CASSLRPERNTEAFF
TRBD1 | TRBJ1-5 | . | TRBV19 | TGTGCCAGTAGTCACCGGGACAGGGGAAGACAGCCCCAGCATTTT | CASSHRDRGRQPQHF
. | TRBJ1-2 | . | TRBV6-5 | TGTGCCAGAGAGGGAGTTAACTATGGCTACACCTTC | CAREGVNYGYTF
. | TRBJ1-3 | few | TRBV16 | TGTGCCAGCAGCCCGTCGCGGTCTGCAGGAAACACCATATATTTT | CASSPSRSAGNTIYF
. | TRBJ1-6 | . | TRBV2 | TGTGCCAGCAGTGGTTTTATAGGGAGCTCCTATAATTCACCCCTCCACTTT | CASSGFIGSSYNSPLHF
. | TRBJ2-4 | . | TRBV19 | TGTGCCAGTAGTATATACAGCCAAAACATTCAGTACTTC | CASSIYSQNIQYF
. | TRBJ2-7 | . | TRBV3-1/TRBV3-2 | TGTGCCAGCAGCCAAGCGCCACAGGGAGCCGGAGAGCAGTACTTC | CASSQAPQGAGEQYF
. | TRBJ1-3 | . | TRBV7-2 | TGTGCCAGCAGCTTATGGCAGGGCTCTGGAAACACCATATATTTT | CASSLWQGSGNTIYF
. | TRBJ2-7 | . | TRBV5-6 | TGTGCCAGCAGCATAGGACTTCGATCGGGCGAGCAGTACTTC | CASSIGLRSGEQYF
TRBD1 | TRBJ2-3 | . | TRBV10-3 | TGTGCCATCAGTGAGCCTACAGGGGCGAGCACAGATACGCAGTATTTT | CAISEPTGASTDTQYF
TRBD1 | TRBJ2-7 | . | TRBV10-3 | TGTGCCATCAGGCAGGGACAGGGGATGGACGAGCAGTACTTC | CAIRQGQGMDEQYF
TRBD1 | TRBJ2-6 | . | TRBV7-6 | TGTGCCAGCAGCTTAGCTTCCCGGGACAGGGGCTTGTTAGGGGGGGCCAACGTCCTGACTTTC | CASSLASRDRGLLGGANVLTF
TRBD1 | TRBJ2-2 | . | TRBV5-1 | TGCGCCAGCAGCAATACAGGGGGACTCAACACCGGGGAGCTGTTTTTT | CASSNTGGLNTGELFF
TRBD1 | TRBJ2-7 | . | TRBV7-8 | TGTGCCAGCAGCCTACAGGGGGCGGCACCCGAGCAGTACTTC | CASSLQGAAPEQYF
. | TRBJ1-2 | once | TRBV6-4 | TGTGCCAGCAGTGACTCGACCTCGGACATCTACACCTTC | CASSDSTSDIYTF
TRBD1 | TRBJ1-4 | . | TRBV3-1/TRBV3-2 | TGTGCCAGCAGCCAAAGAGGCGACAGGGGTGGAAAACTGTTTTTT | CASSQRGDRGGKLFF
TRBD1 | TRBJ2-5 | . | TRBV7-2 | TGTGCCAGCAGCTTCGACAGGGGACGGGAGACCCAGTACTTC | CASSFDRGRETQYF
. | TRBJ2-3 | . | TRBV5-1 | TGCGCCAGTCACCAAAGCTTGGTGACAGATACGCAGTATTTT | CASHQSLVTDTQYF
TRBD1 | TRBJ1-5 | . | TRBV10-3 | TGTGCCATCAGTTGGGGACAGGGTCATCAGCCCCAGCATTTT | CAISWGQGHQPQHF
TRBD1 | TRBJ1-3 | . | TRBV29-1 | TGCAGCGTACGGGACAGGGAAAGCGGTGGAAACACCATATATTTT | CSVRDRESGGNTIYF
TRBD2 | TRBJ2-2 | few | TRBV3-1/TRBV3-2 | TGTGCCAGCAGCCCGGGGGGGATTCTACCCGGGGAGCTGTTTTTT | CASSPGGILPGELFF
TRBD1 | TRBJ2-1 | . | TRBV18 | TGTGCCAGCTCACCACCGACAGGGAGAGACAATGAGCAGTTCTTC | CASSPPTGRDNEQFF
. | TRBJ2-5 | once | TRBV18 | TGTGCCAGCTCACCACTGCAGCGGGAGACCCAGTACTTC | CASSPLQRETQYF
TRBD1 | TRBJ1-1 | . | TRBV4-1 | TGCGCCAGCAGCCGAGGACAGGGGGCCGGTGAAGCTTTCTTT | CASSRGQGAGEAFF
TRBD2 | TRBJ2-2 | . | TRBV3-1/TRBV3-2 | TGTGCCAGCAGCATAGGACTAGCGGGGGCCAACACCGGGGAGCTGTTTTTT | CASSIGLAGANTGELFF
. | TRBJ2-3 | . | TRBV19 | TGCGGGACAAGGAGCACAGATACGCAGTATTTT | CGTRSTDTQYF
. | TRBJ1-1 | few | TRBV6-6 | TGTGCCAGCAGCCCTTTCCGACAGAACACTGAAGCTTTCTTT | CASSPFRQNTEAFF
TRBD2 | TRBJ2-1 | few | TRBV27 | TGTGCCAGCAGTTGGCCGACTAGCGGAAAGTACAATGAGCAGTTCTTC | CASSWPTSGKYNEQFF
. | TRBJ2-3 | . | TRBV28 | TGTGCCAGCAGTCTTGATCTTGGACTAAGCACAGATACGCAGTATTTT | CASSLDLGLSTDTQYF
. | TRBJ1-1 | . | TRBV2 | TGTGCCAGCAGTGGGGGGGGCCCCATGAACACTGAAGCTTTCTTT | CASSGGGPMNTEAFF
. | TRBJ1-6 | . | TRBV5-1 | TGCGCCAGCAGCTTGCGACCAGGCGATTATTCACCCCTCCACTTT | CASSLRPGDYSPLHF
TRBD2 | TRBJ2-5 | . | TRBV5-4 | TGTGCCAGCAGCTTGGAAAGACTAGCGAGGGAGACCCAGTACTTC | CASSLERLARETQYF
TRBD2 | TRBJ2-3 | . | TRBV4-3 | TGCGCCAGCAGCCAAGTCACGGGGGGGACAGATACGCAGTATTTT | CASSQVTGGTDTQYF
. | TRBJ1-3 | few | TRBV9 | TGTGCCAGCAGCGTCGGACTCTCTGGAAACACCATATATTTT | CASSVGLSGNTIYF
. | TRBJ2-5 | . | TRBV7-2 | TGTGCCAGCAGCTTAGGGAGGCAGCCTTCAATCCAGTACTTC | CASSLGRQPSIQYF
TRBD1 | TRBJ1-1 | . | TRBV5-6 | TGTGCCAGCAGCGCCGCGGACAGGGAGGGCACTGAAGCTTTCTTT | CASSAADREGTEAFF
. | TRBJ2-2 | . | TRBV19 | TGTGCCAGTAGTATCTTGGGCAGGGCGAACACCGGGGAGCTGTTTTTT | CASSILGRANTGELFF
. | TRBJ2-3 | . | TRBV19 | TGTGCCATCTCGACAGGAGCGGGGACAGATACGCAGTATTTT | CAISTGAGTDTQYF
. | TRBJ2-5 | . | TRBV5-4 | TGTGCCAGCAGCATCCCAGGGTTAGGGGAGACCCAGTACTTC | CASSIPGLGETQYF
. | TRBJ1-2 | . | TRBV2 | TGTGCCAGCGGAGAGGAGCGTGACTATGGCTACACCTTC | CASGEERDYGYTF